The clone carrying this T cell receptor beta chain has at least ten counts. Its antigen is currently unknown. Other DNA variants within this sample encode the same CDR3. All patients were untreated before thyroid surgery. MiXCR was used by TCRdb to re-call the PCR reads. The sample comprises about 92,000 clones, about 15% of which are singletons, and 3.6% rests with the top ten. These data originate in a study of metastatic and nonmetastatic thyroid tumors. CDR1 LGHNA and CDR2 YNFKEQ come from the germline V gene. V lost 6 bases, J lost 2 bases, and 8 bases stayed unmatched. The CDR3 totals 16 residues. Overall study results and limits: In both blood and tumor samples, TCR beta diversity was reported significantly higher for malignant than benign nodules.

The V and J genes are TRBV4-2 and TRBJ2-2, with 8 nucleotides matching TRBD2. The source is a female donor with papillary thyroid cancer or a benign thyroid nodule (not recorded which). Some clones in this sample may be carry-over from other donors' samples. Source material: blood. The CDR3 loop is CASRRVAGTNTGELFF. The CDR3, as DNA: TGTGCCAGCAGACGAGTAGCGGGGACCAACACCGGGGAGCTGTTTTTT.